The T cell receptor (beta chain) under discussion was sequenced for a study of Ad26.COV2.S vaccination and SARS-CoV-2 variants. Overall study: Enrolled in COV1001, the donor was in the Ad26.COV2.S trial arm, which received the vaccine. Intramuscularly, Ad26.COV2.S was given either once or twice, 56 days apart.

For this clone: Its antigen is still unknown.

Study-wide results and caveats: After vaccination, reports described spike-specific CD8+ and CD4+ T cell responses as showing substantial breadth. TCR breadth and depth analyses may have underestimated total T cell responses.

Treatment indicated: about 20 received Ad26.COV2.S at low or high dose, single or two shots; 5 received placebo; per-sample allocation not given. Sample collection was performed on day 63 after the first vaccine or placebo injection. Using immunoSEQ multiplex PCR, the repertoire was profiled, and TCRdb retains in-frame clones only, with some absent. The table lists 400,000 to 500,000 clones, 88% of them singletons, with less than 4.5% in the top ten. The clonotype originates from a person between 18 and 59 years old who received the Ad26.COV2.S COVID-19 vaccine or a placebo. Material: peripheral blood, obtained in a trial of Ad26.COV2.S vaccine versus placebo.

The CDR3 nucleotides read TGTGCCAGCAGCCAAGAGGCAGGAGAAGCTTTCTTT. Amino acid sequence: CASSQEAGEAFF. The rearrangement joins TRBV3-1 (or the pseudogene TRBV3-2) to TRBJ1-1; D unclear. The ends were cut back, 0 bases at V and 8 bases at J, with 7 bases in the middle. Germline CDR1 and CDR2: LGHDT and YNNKEL (reference sequence). The CDR3 length is 12 residues.